The rows below give T cell receptor beta chains drawn from one sample of a study of tumor-infiltrating lymphocytes in localized non-small cell lung cancer. TCRdb keeps only in-frame clones here, not all; method: immunoSEQ multiplex PCR. The table has 15,000 to 20,000 clones, approximately 84% seen once. The sample was lung tumor tissue. These receptors came from a human donor with non-small cell lung cancer. Each CDR3 is given with its conserved first and last residue. The D gene is left open where the match is weak. The listing skips clone size in some rows; elsewhere it reads once, few, many or a size class.

>TRBV5-1|TRBJ1-4|-|-
CASSFRPGTNEKLFF
TGCGCCAGCAGCTTCCGGCCAGGGACTAATGAAAAACTGTTTTTT
>TRBV10-3|TRBJ1-1|-|-
CAISQGLQGGNTEAFF
TGTGCCATCAGTCAGGGGTTACAGGGAGGGAACACTGAAGCTTTCTTT
>TRBV5-1|TRBJ2-7|TRBD2|medium-sized
CASSFSSGLTYEQYF
TGCGCCAGCAGCTTTTCTAGCGGGCTTACCTACGAGCAGTACTTC
>TRBV19|TRBJ1-1|-|-
CASSIGGRIMNTEAFF
TGTGCCAGTAGTATAGGGGGTCGGATCATGAACACTGAAGCTTTCTTT
>TRBV2|TRBJ2-1|TRBD1|-
CASSLRGGHYNEQFF
TGTGCCAGCAGCCTCAGAGGGGGCCACTACAATGAGCAGTTCTTC
>TRBV7-3|TRBJ1-1|-|-
CASCVPGSTEAFF
TGTGCCAGCTGTGTACCGGGGAGCACTGAAGCTTTCTTT
>TRBV5-8|TRBJ1-3|-|-
CASSDGWRSYGNTIYF
TGTGCCAGCAGCGATGGCTGGCGGAGCTATGGAAACACCATATATTTT
>TRBV6-6|TRBJ2-2|-|-
CASSYGFRANTGELFF
TGTGCCAGCAGTTACGGATTCAGGGCGAACACCGGGGAGCTGTTTTTT
>TRBV5-4|TRBJ2-2|TRBD1|-
CASSWGTGVTGELFF
TGTGCCAGCAGCTGGGGGACAGGGGTCACCGGGGAGCTGTTTTTT
>TRBV4-2|TRBJ2-7|TRBD2|few
CASSQELAGNSYEQYF
TGTGCCAGCAGCCAAGAACTAGCGGGTAACTCCTACGAGCAGTACTTC
>TRBV7-9|TRBJ2-7|-|-
CASSPKEAGWAEQYF
TGTGCCAGCAGCCCCAAGGAGGCGGGTTGGGCCGAGCAGTACTTC
>TRBV5-8|TRBJ1-5|-|-
CASSRNQPQHF
TGTGCCAGCAGCCGTAATCAGCCCCAGCATTTT
>TRBV11-2|TRBJ2-7|-|-
CASSLGLGYEQYF
TGTGCCAGCAGCTTAGGATTAGGTTACGAGCAGTACTTC
>TRBV6-1|TRBJ2-1|-|-
CASKDVNEQFF
TGTGCCAGCAAGGACGTGAATGAGCAGTTCTTC
>TRBV9|TRBJ2-5|-|-
CASSVDGGREETQYF
TGTGCCAGCAGCGTAGATGGGGGACGGGAAGAGACCCAGTACTTC
>TRBV15|TRBJ1-1|-|-
CATSREGVGKAEAFF
TGTGCCACCAGCAGAGAAGGAGTGGGCAAGGCTGAAGCTTTCTTT
>TRBV25-1|TRBJ1-3|TRBD1|-
CASSDPGTGRHGNTIYF
TGTGCCAGCAGTGACCCGGGGACAGGTCGGCATGGAAACACCATATATTTT
>TRBV4-2|TRBJ2-2|TRBD2|-
CASSPRTSGSDTGELFF
TGTGCCAGCAGTCCGCGGACTAGCGGGAGTGACACCGGGGAGCTGTTTTTT
>TRBV6-5|TRBJ2-7|TRBD1|-
CASSYSGDSTYEQYF
TGTGCCAGCAGTTACTCAGGGGACAGTACCTACGAGCAGTACTTC
>TRBV10-3|TRBJ1-1|-|few
CAISESKRQNTEAFF
TGTGCCATCAGTGAGTCGAAGAGGCAGAACACTGAAGCTTTCTTT
>TRBV18|TRBJ1-1|-|-
CASSPPAGEDTEAFF
TGTGCCAGCTCACCTCCTGCAGGGGAGGACACTGAAGCTTTCTTT
>TRBV10-1|TRBJ1-4|-|-
CASSFSGGATNEKLFF
TGCGCCAGCAGTTTCTCGGGGGGGGCAACTAATGAAAAACTGTTTTTT
>TRBV28|TRBJ1-2|-|-
CASSLLSDYGYTF
TGTGCCAGCAGTTTATTGTCAGACTATGGCTACACCTTC
>TRBV2|TRBJ2-5|TRBD1|-
CASTEGTGDGETQYF
TGTGCCAGCACCGAAGGGACAGGGGATGGAGAGACCCAGTACTTC
>TRBV5-1|TRBJ1-6|-|-
CASSLDSEYNSPLHF
TGCGCCAGCAGCTTGGACAGCGAGTATAATTCACCCCTCCACTTT
>TRBV9|TRBJ1-4|-|-
CASSVGAQGHPGEKLFF
TGTGCCAGCAGCGTAGGGGCGCAAGGGCACCCAGGTGAAAAACTGTTTTTT
>TRBV5-8|TRBJ1-2|-|few
CASSLVGRGYTF
TGTGCCAGCAGCTTGGTAGGGCGCGGCTACACCTTC
>TRBV9|TRBJ2-7|-|-
CASSPGAVSSYEQYF
TGTGCCAGCAGCCCGGGGGCCGTTAGCTCCTACGAGCAGTACTTC
>TRBV19|TRBJ2-7|-|-
CASSIQGLSYEQYF
TGTGCCAGTAGTATACAGGGTCTTTCCTACGAGCAGTACTTC
>TRBV11-2|TRBJ1-2|TRBD1|-
CASSFTGGSYGYTF
TGTGCCAGCAGCTTTACAGGGGGCAGCTATGGCTACACCTTC
>TRBV7-2|TRBJ1-4|-|-
CASSPMRSEKLFF
TGTGCCAGCAGCCCAATGCGGAGTGAAAAACTGTTTTTT
>TRBV5-1|TRBJ2-3|-|-
CASSLATLGTDTQYF
TGCGCCAGCAGCTTGGCAACCCTAGGCACAGATACGCAGTATTTT
>TRBV30|TRBJ1-3|-|-
CAWSGSQSSGNTIYF
TGTGCCTGGAGTGGTTCGCAGTCCTCTGGAAACACCATATATTTT
>TRBV19|TRBJ2-7|TRBD1|-
CASSIAPYLDRAYEQYF
TGTGCCAGTAGTATAGCGCCATATTTAGACAGGGCCTACGAGCAGTACTTC
>TRBV5-1|TRBJ2-3|TRBD1|few
CASSWTGLTDTQYF
TGCGCCAGCAGCTGGACAGGGCTAACAGATACGCAGTATTTT
>TRBV6-1|TRBJ1-5|-|-
CASAPWVSDQPQHF
TGTGCCAGCGCCCCCTGGGTTTCGGATCAGCCCCAGCATTTT
>TRBV27|TRBJ1-6|-|-
CASRFRGDSPLHF
TGTGCCAGCAGGTTTAGGGGGGATTCACCCCTCCACTTT
>TRBV5-8|TRBJ2-3|TRBD2|once
CASSPRTSGRTDTQYF
TGTGCCAGCAGCCCTCGGACTAGCGGGCGCACAGATACGCAGTATTTT
>TRBV29-1|TRBJ2-2|TRBD2|-
CSVTSGTGELFF
TGCAGCGTGACTAGCGGCACCGGGGAGCTGTTTTTT
>TRBV30|TRBJ1-1|TRBD1|-
CAWRTGFNTEAFF
TGTGCCTGGAGGACAGGGTTCAACACTGAAGCTTTCTTT
>TRBV4-1|TRBJ2-7|-|few
CASSLLGTLQYEQYF
TGCGCCAGCAGCCTGCTAGGGACTTTACAGTACGAGCAGTACTTC
>TRBV6-6|TRBJ1-2|TRBD1|-
CASREAKQGTGYTF
TGTGCCAGCAGGGAGGCAAAACAGGGGACTGGCTACACCTTC
>TRBV7-9|TRBJ2-7|-|-
CASSLLGSGHYEQYF
TGTGCCAGCAGCTTATTAGGGTCGGGACATTACGAGCAGTACTTC
>TRBV10-2|TRBJ1-1|-|-
CASSGSGVGEAFF
TGCGCCAGCAGTGGGTCGGGGGTGGGTGAAGCTTTCTTT
>TRBV7-9|TRBJ2-3|-|-
CASSPVAVTSTDTQYF
TGTGCCAGCAGCCCCGTAGCGGTGACTAGCACAGATACGCAGTATTTT
>TRBV7-8|TRBJ1-1|-|-
CASSLPGADTEAFF
TGTGCCAGCAGCTTACCCGGGGCGGACACTGAAGCTTTCTTT
>TRBV11-1|TRBJ2-2|TRBD1|-
CASSRAGTGGTGELFF
TGTGCCAGCAGCCGTGCCGGGACAGGGGGCACCGGGGAGCTGTTTTTT
>TRBV9|TRBJ1-2|-|-
CASSVTVGYGYTF
TGTGCCAGCAGCGTGACAGTAGGCTATGGCTACACCTTC